Below are 26 T cell receptor beta chains sequenced from a single sample in a study of T-cell memory formation after mild COVID-19. TCRdb re-called the 5' RACE reads through MiXCR, storing one row per CDR3 protein. The repertoire has around 310,000 distinct CDR3 sequences, around 20% of them found once; the top ten carry 21%. Sequencing was carried out using PBMCs or a T cell subset sorted from them (not recorded which). The source of these receptors is a man between 18 and 35 years old who had mild COVID-19 (a few samples of this study predate the infection). Cell type and time point are not known.

The rearrangement links TRBV4-2 to TRBJ1-1, with D perhaps TRBD1 (5 bases). Germline V gives CDR1 LGHNA, CDR2 YNFKEQ. V was clipped by 3 bases and J by 5 bases, with 16 bases between them. The CDR3 covers 15 residues. CDR3 residues: CASSQTTGVWTEAFF. The CDR3 nucleotides are TGTGCCAGCAGCCAGACTACAGGTGTTTGGACTGAAGCTTTCTTT.

The chain couples TRBV6-2 or TRBV6-3 to TRBJ1-5, with a possible D match to TRBD1 (5 bases). CDR3 length: 13 residues. V lost 10 bases, J lost 3 bases, and 13 bases lay in between. Germline CDR1 and CDR2: MNHEY and SVGEGT. The chain's CDR3 is CATRGRLNQPQHF. The CDR3, as DNA: TGTGCCACTAGGGGACGGCTCAATCAGCCCCAGCATTTT.

This clonotype was counted a few times. The chain is built from TRBV7-8 and TRBJ2-7; TRBD1 aligns across 9 bases. This CDR3 region has 15 residues. The J segment lost 5 bases and the V segment lost 7 bases, leaving 12 bases of the junction unmatched. Per the germline V gene, CDR1 is SGHVS and CDR2 is FQNEAQ. The DNA for the CDR3 is TGTGCCAGCACTCCCGGGACAGGGATTTCCCACGAGCAGTACTTC. Its translation is CASTPGTGISHEQYF.

The gene calls are TRBV11-2 and TRBJ2-1, with unresolved D. V lost 4 bases, J lost 0 bases, and 13 bases lay in between. CDR1 is SGHAT, CDR2 FQNNGV, per germline. This CDR3 has 16 amino acids. In DNA form, the CDR3 reads TGTGCCAGCAGCTCCATCCTAGGTCTCTCCTACAATGAGCAGTTCTTC. This encodes CASSSILGLSYNEQFF.

In its sample, this clonotype was seen a few times. The gene calls are TRBV7-9 and TRBJ2-5; D is uncertain. V was shortened by 6 bases and J by 3 bases, with 14 bases between the two germline ends. This CDR3 comprises 14 residues. The germline gives CDR1 SEHNR, CDR2 FQNEAQ (reference sequence). CDR3 amino acids: CASRPARLEETQYF. DNA of the CDR3: TGTGCCAGCAGGCCCGCTAGACTGGAAGAGACCCAGTACTTC.

This clonotype turned up a few times. CDR3 sequence (DNA): TGTGCCAGCAGCTTAGGCAGGGGGCATACAGATACGCAGTATTTT. Protein sequence: CASSLGRGHTDTQYF. The V gene is TRBV7-2, the J gene TRBJ2-3, with 8 bases matching TRBD1. Germline-derived CDR1 and CDR2 are SGHTA and FQGNSA. The CDR3 consists of 15 residues. Trimming took 1 base from V and 3 from J; bases not matched to a gene: 3.

This clonotype was counted between two and nine times. This chain connects TRBV9 to TRBJ2-5; 8 nucleotides agree with TRBD2. Germline V gene sequence: CDR1 SGDLS, CDR2 YYNGEE. The CDR3 spans 18 residues. Trimming at V came to 0 bases and at J to 4 bases, leaving 14 bases not matched to a gene. CDR3 in amino acids: CASSVGSPLAALRETQYF. CDR3 DNA: TGTGCCAGCAGCGTAGGGTCCCCACTAGCGGCACTTCGAGAGACCCAGTACTTC.

This clonotype came up many times. J is TRBJ2-2 and V is TRBV4-3; no reliable D call. Germline V gives CDR1 LGHNA, CDR2 YSLEER. The V end lost 0 bases, the J end lost 1 base, and 9 bases lay between the germline ends. This CDR3 is 16 amino acids long. The CDR3 spells CASSQDRSENTGELFF. DNA for the CDR3: TGCGCCAGCAGCCAAGATAGGAGCGAGAACACCGGGGAGCTGTTTTTT.

This chain joins TRBV15 and TRBJ1-1; D perhaps matches TRBD1 (5 bases). Germline-derived CDR1 and CDR2 are LNHNV and YYDKDF (reference sequence). The ends were cut back, 0 bases at V and 0 bases at J, with 14 bases in the middle. CDR3 size: 17 residues. DNA for the CDR3: TGTGCCACCAGCAGAGATGGGGCCTGGGGTATGAACACTGAAGCTTTCTTT. It encodes CATSRDGAWGMNTEAFF.

A few counts support this clonotype. The gene calls are TRBV7-6 and TRBJ1-1; 8 nucleotides agree with TRBD1. The germline V gene encodes CDR1 SGHVS and CDR2 FNYEAQ. Trimming cost V 5 bases and J 11 bases; bases outside gene matches: 7. This CDR3 contains 12 residues. CDR3 in DNA: TGTGCCAGCAGCGCCCGGGACAGGCTGGCTTTCTTT. It codes for CASSARDRLAFF.

This clonotype has a single count. This sequence joins TRBV4-1 and TRBJ1-1; tentative D call: TRBD1 (6 bases). CDR3 size: 15 residues. Looked up from germline, CDR1 is MGHRA and CDR2 is YSYEKL. V was clipped by 0 bases and J by 5 bases, with 13 bases between them. The CDR3 sequence is CASSQDGGAGTEAFF. The CDR3, as DNA: TGCGCCAGCAGCCAAGACGGGGGGGCAGGAACTGAAGCTTTCTTT.

This clonotype appeared many times. The genes are TRBV5-1 and TRBJ2-1; TRBD2 matches 12 bases. In germline, CDR1 is SGHRS, CDR2 YFSETQ. After removal of 4 bases from V and 9 bases from J, the junction contained 5 bases not matched to a gene. The CDR3 sequence is 14 residues long. The CDR3 DNA sequence: TGCGCCAGCAGCCCGAGACTAGCGGGGGCTGAGCAGTTCTTC. Protein sequence: CASSPRLAGAEQFF.

V gene TRBV27 combines with J gene TRBJ1-6; no clear D. The CDR3 covers 12 residues. Germline-derived CDR1 and CDR2 are MNHEY and SMNVEV (reference sequence). V was shortened by 6 bases and J by 8 bases, with 8 bases between the two germline ends. CDR3 DNA: TGTGCCAGCAGCCCCAAATATTCACCCCTCCACTTT. This translates into CASSPKYSPLHF.

The table lists this clonotype with many counts. The chain is built from TRBV12-3 or TRBV12-4 and TRBJ2-5; D is ambiguous. V lost 1 base and J lost 1, with 7 bases in between. This CDR3 comprises 14 residues. The CDR3 nucleotides read TGTGCCAGCAGTTTAGTGGGCAGCCAAGAGACCCAGTACTTC. It codes for CASSLVGSQETQYF.

This clonotype was recorded a few times. The rearrangement joins TRBV7-6 to TRBJ1-1, with D possibly TRBD1 on 6 matching bases. Per germline, CDR1 SGHVS and CDR2 FNYEAQ. The CDR3 consists of 15 residues. Trimming took 3 bases from V and 6 from J, leaving 17 bases between them. The CDR3 sequence: CASSLGGGGRSEAFF. CDR3 DNA sequence: TGTGCCAGCAGCTTGGGCGGGGGCGGGAGGTCTGAAGCTTTCTTT.

This clonotype was recorded many times. This chain joins TRBV12-3 or TRBV12-4 and TRBJ2-6; D gene ambiguous. This CDR3 contains 14 residues. V was pared by 4 bases and J by 1 base, with 5 bases between. Written as DNA, the CDR3 is TGTGCCAGCAGTTGGGCTTCTGGGGCCAACGTCCTGACTTTC. It encodes CASSWASGANVLTF.

This clonotype showed up just a few times. The chain has TRBV7-9 and TRBJ1-2, with 7 bases lining up with TRBD1. This CDR3 has 15 amino acids. V shed 3 bases, J shed 5 bases, and the junction held 9 bases outside the gene matches. Germline CDR1 is SEHNR and CDR2 is FQNEAQ (reference sequence). The DNA of the CDR3 is TGTGCCAGCAGCTTTACAGGGGCGGAGTATTATGGCTACACCTTC. This gives the protein CASSFTGAEYYGYTF.

This chain connects TRBV11-3 to TRBJ1-1; D ambiguous. Germline CDR1 and CDR2: SGHNT and YENEEA. CDR3 size: 15 residues. V was pared by 0 bases and J by 1 base, with 9 bases between. As DNA, the CDR3 is TGTGCCAGCAGCTTAGACTCGGCAAAGAACACTGAAGCTTTCTTT. It codes for CASSLDSAKNTEAFF.

The rearrangement links TRBV12-3 or TRBV12-4 to TRBJ1-1, with 7 bases lining up with TRBD1. CDR3 length equals 14 residues. With 1 base clipped from V and 5 bases from J, the junction kept 4 bases outside the gene matches. This CDR3 is CASSLGQGLTEAFF. CDR3 DNA sequence: TGTGCCAGCAGTTTAGGACAGGGCCTGACTGAAGCTTTCTTT.

This clonotype was detected many times. The rearrangement links TRBV6-4 to TRBJ2-2; TRBD2 matches 9 bases. Germline V gene data show CDR1 as MRHNA and CDR2 as SNTAGT. This CDR3 is 15 amino acids long. V shed 0 bases and J 4 bases; nucleotides not matched to a gene: 0. CDR3 nucleotides: TGTGCCAGCAGTGACTCTAGCGGGGGCACCGGGGAGCTGTTTTTT. It specifies CASSDSSGGTGELFF.

The chain has TRBV11-2 and TRBJ2-3; 10 bases fit TRBD2. CDR3 length: 16 amino acids. The germline CDR1 and CDR2 sequences are SGHAT and FQNNGV. Trimming took 1 base from V and 5 from J; bases not matched to a gene: 6. The DNA of the CDR3 is TGTGCCAGCAGCTTAGTCCTAGCGGGGGTACAAGATACGCAGTATTTT. Protein product: CASSLVLAGVQDTQYF.

The chain has TRBV6-2 or TRBV6-3 and TRBJ2-1; D is perhaps TRBD2 (5 bases). Germline values: CDR1 MNHEY, CDR2 SVGEGT. The CDR3 totals 15 residues. The germline V and J ends were trimmed by 2 bases and 0 bases, with 8 bases remaining between them. The CDR3 nucleotides read TGTGCCAGCAGTTACCCTCGGGACTCCTACAATGAGCAGTTCTTC. Its translation: CASSYPRDSYNEQFF.

The chain recombines TRBV12-3 or TRBV12-4 with TRBJ2-5, with 7 bases identical to TRBD2. The trim removed 6 bases at V and 5 bases at J, leaving 12 bases unmatched. CDR3 length: 15 amino acids. The CDR3 bases are TGTGCCAGCAGCCGCGCGGGGGAAGTTCGTGAGACCCAGTACTTC. Translation: CASSRAGEVRETQYF.

The rearrangement uses TRBV28 and TRBJ2-6, with 10 positions matching TRBD2. The germline gives CDR1 MDHEN, CDR2 SYDVKM. With V trimmed by 8 bases and J by 0 bases, 4 bases remained unmatched. The CDR3 sequence is 16 residues long. CDR3 nucleotide sequence: TGTGCCAGCGGGCTAGCGGGGGCCTCTGGGGCCAACGTCCTGACTTTC. Its protein product is CASGLAGASGANVLTF. Using reference TRBV28 and TRBJ2-6 for the parts outside the CDR3, the full variable domain is DVKVTQSSRYLVKRTGEKVFLECVQDMDHENMFWYRQDPGLGLRLIYFSYDVKMKEKGDIPEGYSVSREKKERFSLILESASTNQTSMYLCASGLAGASGANVLTFGAGSRLTVL.

The chain links TRBV20-1 to TRBJ2-1; 10 bases match TRBD2. V dropped 5 bases and J dropped 5; count of bases not matched to a gene: 12. CDR3 length: 16 amino acids. Germline values: CDR1 DFQATT, CDR2 SNEGSKA (reference sequence). The CDR3 nucleotides are TGCAGTGCTCTAGGGCTTCTAGCGGGGGTTCACAATGAGCAGTTCTTC. Translating it yields CSALGLLAGVHNEQFF.

This clonotype was counted only a few times. The V and J genes are TRBV3-1 and TRBJ2-1, with 9 bases aligning to TRBD1. V lost 3 bases to trimming and J lost 5 bases; unmatched junction nucleotides: 8. CDR3 size: 16 residues. Looked up from germline, CDR1 is LGHDT and CDR2 is YNNKEL (reference sequence). CDR3 region: CASSQGRDRENNEQFF. DNA for the CDR3: TGTGCCAGCAGCCAGGGCCGGGACAGGGAGAACAATGAGCAGTTCTTC.